The following is a T cell receptor beta chain sequence with its context. The sample comes from a study of T cells after yellow fever vaccination. This CDR3 has 13 residues. Germline loops: CDR1 SGHNT, CDR2 YYREEE (reference sequence). V lost 1 base to trimming and J lost 5 bases, with 8 bases between them. TCRdb processed the 5' RACE reads anew with MiXCR; each CDR3 protein has one entry. This sample has approximately 610,000 distinct CDR3 sequences; 17% occur once, and the top ten carry 15% to 20%. The sequence was obtained from a man aged 18 to 30 who received the YFV17D yellow fever vaccine. The V call is TRBV5-4, the J call TRBJ2-3; unclear D gene. The specimen comprised PBMCs, sampled about 5 days after the first yellow fever vaccination. The CDR3 sequence is CASSLIDGDTQYF. In nucleotides, the CDR3 is TGTGCCAGCAGCTTGATCGATGGAGATACGCAGTATTTT.